Below are 16 T cell receptor beta chains sequenced from a single sample in a study of blood T cells in healthy people across ages. Next came a second PCR, run for about 7 to 11 cycles, which used a sample-barcoded 5' primer along with a J-beta primer mix. TCRdb re-called the 5' RACE reads with MiXCR, one entry per CDR3 protein. The sample yields approximately 600,000 distinct CDR3 sequences, roughly three fifths seen once. The specimen sequenced was blood. Receptors were obtained from a man in his 60s in good health.

In its sample, this clonotype was seen once. This may come from a read error, since a much larger clone is one base off. J is TRBJ2-5 and V is TRBV7-2; 10 positions match TRBD2. The junction had 2 bases not matched to a gene; V was cut back by 4 bases and J by 3 bases. Looked up from germline, CDR1 is SGHTA and CDR2 is FQGNSA. CDR3 length equals 14 residues. CDR3 residues: CASSSTSGEETQYF. CDR3 coding DNA: TGTGCCAGCAGCTCTACTAGCGGGGAAGAGACCCAGTACTTC.

This chain uses TRBV6-6 with TRBJ2-1, with TRBD1 matching 7 bases. Germline CDR1 reads MNHNY; CDR2 reads SVGAGI (reference sequence). The CDR3 is 14 residues long. J lost 10 bases, V lost 6 bases, and 12 bases had no gene match. CDR3 coding DNA: TGTGCCAGCAGCACTACCACAGGGGCAGGGGAGCAGTTCTTC. It yields the protein CASSTTTGAGEQFF.

The genes are TRBV2 and TRBJ2-1; 9 bases are shared with TRBD1. CDR1 is SNHLY, CDR2 FYNNEI, per germline. The CDR3 loop spans 16 amino acids. The V gene end was trimmed by 7 bases and the J gene end by 1 base; junction bases not matched to a gene: 8. The DNA for the CDR3 is TGTGCCAGCACTCGGGACAGGGATCCTTCCTACAATGAGCAGTTCTTC. Translation: CASTRDRDPSYNEQFF.

The chain combines TRBV6-5 with TRBJ1-2, with D perhaps TRBD1 (6 bases). Germline V gene data show CDR1 as MNHEY and CDR2 as SVGAGI. CDR3 length equals 15 residues. Trimming shortened V by 6 bases and J by 0 bases, and 14 bases separated the two germline ends. The CDR3 region has the DNA TGTGCCAGCAGAAGAGGACAGCTCACTAACTATGGCTACACCTTC. It translates to CASRRGQLTNYGYTF.

This sequence joins TRBV5-6 and TRBJ2-3; possibly TRBD1 for D (6 bases). Germline CDR1 reads SGHDT; CDR2 reads YYEEEE. V was trimmed by 0 bases and J by 4 bases, leaving 15 bases between them. This CDR3 is built from 16 residues. The CDR3 loop reads CASSLEIGGVADTQYF. The CDR3 bases are TGTGCCAGCAGCTTGGAGATAGGGGGTGTGGCAGATACGCAGTATTTT.

Only one count was recorded for this clonotype. The CDR3 sequence: CATREGEAFF. As DNA, the CDR3 is TGTGCCACCAGGGAAGGTGAAGCTTTCTTT. This rearrangement joins TRBV24-1 to TRBJ1-1; no firm D call. The CDR3 sequence is 10 residues long. Germline CDR1 is KGHDR and CDR2 is SFDVKD. V was pared by 7 bases and J by 7 bases, with 6 bases between.

The chain uses TRBV21-1 and TRBJ2-5; the listed D gene, TRBD1, was not tested against the DNA. TRBV21-1 is deemed a pseudogene. This CDR3 comprises 13 residues. The CDR3 coding sequence is TGTGCCAGCAGCAAAGCTCCGGGCAATGAGCAGTACTTC. It codes for CASSKAPGNEQYF.

The chain links TRBV18 to TRBJ2-4, with D possibly TRBD1 on 7 matching bases. Gene TRBJ2-7 matches the end of the DNA better, so the J call may be wrong. CDR1 is KGHSH, CDR2 LQKENI, per germline. This CDR3 spans 15 amino acids. In DNA, the CDR3 is TGTGCCAGCTCACCAAAGAGGGGGCGGGAATACGAGCAGTACTTC. This encodes CASSPKRGREYEQYF.

This clonotype was counted between two and nine times. The chain employs TRBV6-2 or TRBV6-3 and TRBJ2-1; 11 bases align to TRBD2. This CDR3 spans 14 amino acids. The J segment lost 4 bases and the V segment lost 6 bases, leaving 2 bases of the junction unmatched. Germline CDR1 and CDR2: MNHEY and SVGEGT. CDR3 sequence: CASRRLAGYNEQFF. DNA of the CDR3: TGTGCCAGCAGAAGACTAGCGGGGTACAATGAGCAGTTCTTC.

The CDR3 bases are TGCAGCGCCGTGGACGGCCCGAATAACTATGGCTACACCTTC. Protein: CSAVDGPNNYGYTF. The chain carries TRBV29-1 and TRBJ1-2; D is unresolved. Per the germline V gene, CDR1 is SQVTM and CDR2 is ANQGSEA. V was pared by 7 bases and J by 1 base, with 16 bases between. The CDR3 has 14 residues.

CDR3 nucleotides: TGTGCCAGCAGCTTAGTGGGGGCGAACTACGAGCAGTACTTC. The encoded protein is CASSLVGANYEQYF. The chain carries TRBV7-2 and TRBJ2-7; TRBD1 is a possible D gene (6 bases). Per the germline V gene, CDR1 is SGHTA and CDR2 is FQGNSA. CDR3 length: 14 amino acids. The V end lost 1 base, the J end lost 3 bases, and 10 bases lay between the germline ends.

In nucleotides, the CDR3 is TGCGCCAGCAGCCCAGGGGGACAAAGATACGAGCAGTACTTC. This encodes CASSPGGQRYEQYF. The chain uses TRBV4-1 and TRBJ2-7, with TRBD1 matching 7 bases. There are 14 residues in the CDR3. Germline CDR1 and CDR2: MGHRA and YSYEKL. After removal of 4 bases from V and 4 bases from J, the junction contained 7 bases not matched to a gene.

This chain connects TRBV20-1 to TRBJ2-5; 10 bases are a match to TRBD2. Germline V gene data show CDR1 as DFQATT and CDR2 as SNEGSKA (reference sequence). The CDR3 length is 16 residues. Germline trimming cut 6 bases from V and 2 bases from J; bases unmatched to any gene: 12. The CDR3 DNA is TGCAGTGCCCCCGAGGAGCGGGGGGGAAATCAAGAGACCCAGTACTTC. Its protein product is CSAPEERGGNQETQYF.

This CDR3 reads CSALTGIGYGYTF. CDR3 DNA sequence: TGCAGTGCTCTGACAGGGATTGGCTATGGCTACACCTTC. This rearrangement joins TRBV20-1 to TRBJ1-2, with 7 bases matching TRBD1. The CDR3 extends over 13 amino acids. Looked up from germline, CDR1 is DFQATT and CDR2 is SNEGSKA (reference sequence). With 5 bases clipped from V and 4 bases from J, the junction kept 7 bases outside the gene matches.

The table lists this clonotype with many counts. This chain uses TRBV18 with TRBJ2-7; D is unresolved. This CDR3 contains 12 residues. V lost 8 bases and J lost 0, with 8 bases in between. Germline V gene lookup returns CDR1 KGHSH and CDR2 LQKENI. CDR3 nucleotides: TGTGCCAGCAGTCCCAGCTCCTACGAGCAGTACTTC. Its translation is CASSPSSYEQYF.

As regards this clonotype: This clone may be a read error of a much larger clone one base away. The chain recombines TRBV6-5 with TRBJ2-5, with TRBD1 as a possible D gene (6 bases). Germline V gives CDR1 MNHEY, CDR2 SVGAGI. The CDR3 is made up of 14 amino acids. This chain's CDR3 is CASRTTGPQEIQYF. CDR3 DNA: TGTGCCAGCAGGACCACAGGGCCCCAAGAGATCCAGTACTTC.